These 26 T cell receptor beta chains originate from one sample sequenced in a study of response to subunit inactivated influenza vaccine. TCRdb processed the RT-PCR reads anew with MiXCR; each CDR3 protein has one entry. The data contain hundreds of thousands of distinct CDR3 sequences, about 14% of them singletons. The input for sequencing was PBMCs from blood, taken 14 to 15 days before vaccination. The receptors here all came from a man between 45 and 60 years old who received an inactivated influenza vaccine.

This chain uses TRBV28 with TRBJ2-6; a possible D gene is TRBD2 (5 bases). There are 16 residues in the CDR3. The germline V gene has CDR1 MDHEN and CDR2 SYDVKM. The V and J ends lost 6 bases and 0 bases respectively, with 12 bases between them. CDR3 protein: CASSTEVRSGANVLTF. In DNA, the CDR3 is TGTGCCAGCAGCACGGAGGTACGCTCTGGGGCCAACGTCCTGACTTTC.

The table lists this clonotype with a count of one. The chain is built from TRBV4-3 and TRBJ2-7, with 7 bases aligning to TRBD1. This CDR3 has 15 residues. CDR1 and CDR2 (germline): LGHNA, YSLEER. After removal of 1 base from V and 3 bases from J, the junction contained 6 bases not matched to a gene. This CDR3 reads CASSQVQGSNYEQYF. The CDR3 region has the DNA TGCGCCAGCAGCCAAGTACAGGGGTCAAACTACGAGCAGTACTTC.

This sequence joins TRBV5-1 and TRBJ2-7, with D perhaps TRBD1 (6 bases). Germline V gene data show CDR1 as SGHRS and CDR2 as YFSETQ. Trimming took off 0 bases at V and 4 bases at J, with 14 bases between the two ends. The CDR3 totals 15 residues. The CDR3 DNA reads TGCGCCAGCAGCTTGGCGACAGGCCCATCTTACGAGCAGTACTTC. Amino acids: CASSLATGPSYEQYF.

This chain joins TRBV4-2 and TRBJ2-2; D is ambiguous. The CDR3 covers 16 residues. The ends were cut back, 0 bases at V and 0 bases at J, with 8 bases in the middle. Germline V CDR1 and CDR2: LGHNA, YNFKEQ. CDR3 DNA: TGTGCCAGCAGCCAAGAAGGAGTTCCGAACACCGGGGAGCTGTTTTTT. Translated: CASSQEGVPNTGELFF.

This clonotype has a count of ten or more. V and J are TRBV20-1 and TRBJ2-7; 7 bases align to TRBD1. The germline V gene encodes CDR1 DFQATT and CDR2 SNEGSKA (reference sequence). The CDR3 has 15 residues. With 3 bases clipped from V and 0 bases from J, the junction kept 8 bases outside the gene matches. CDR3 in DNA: TGCAGTGCTAGCCCCACACAGGGGTCCTCCTACGAGCAGTACTTC. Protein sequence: CSASPTQGSSYEQYF.

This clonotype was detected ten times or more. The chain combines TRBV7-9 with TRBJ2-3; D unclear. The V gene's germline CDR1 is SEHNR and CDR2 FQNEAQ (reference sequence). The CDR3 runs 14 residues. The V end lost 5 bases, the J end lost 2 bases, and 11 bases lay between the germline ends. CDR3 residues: CASSPLGPTDTQYF. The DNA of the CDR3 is TGTGCCAGCAGCCCCCTGGGTCCCACAGATACGCAGTATTTT.

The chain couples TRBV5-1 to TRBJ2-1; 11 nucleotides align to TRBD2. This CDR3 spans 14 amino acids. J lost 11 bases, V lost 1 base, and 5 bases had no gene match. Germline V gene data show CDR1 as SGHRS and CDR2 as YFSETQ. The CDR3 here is CASSLRLAGGQQFF. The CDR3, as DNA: TGCGCCAGCAGCTTGCGGTTAGCGGGGGGGCAGCAGTTCTTC.

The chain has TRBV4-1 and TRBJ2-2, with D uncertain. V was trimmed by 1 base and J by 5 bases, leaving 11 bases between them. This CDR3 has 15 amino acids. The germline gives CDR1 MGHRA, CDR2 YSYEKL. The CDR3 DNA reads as TGCGCCAGCAGCCAAGGGAGTCCCGGGACCGGGGAGCTGTTTTTT. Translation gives CASSQGSPGTGELFF.

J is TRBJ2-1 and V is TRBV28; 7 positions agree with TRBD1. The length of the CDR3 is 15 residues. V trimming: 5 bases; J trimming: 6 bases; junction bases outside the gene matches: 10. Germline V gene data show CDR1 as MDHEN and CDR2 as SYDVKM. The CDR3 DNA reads TGTGCCAGCAGTCCTCATAACAGGGGACGCAATGAGCAGTTCTTC. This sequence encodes CASSPHNRGRNEQFF.

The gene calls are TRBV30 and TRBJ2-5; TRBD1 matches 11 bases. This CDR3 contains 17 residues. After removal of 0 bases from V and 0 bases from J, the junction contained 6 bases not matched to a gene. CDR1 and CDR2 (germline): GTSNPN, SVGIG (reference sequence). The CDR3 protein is CAWSVSGTGGYQETQYF. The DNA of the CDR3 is TGTGCCTGGAGTGTCTCCGGGACAGGGGGGTACCAAGAGACCCAGTACTTC.

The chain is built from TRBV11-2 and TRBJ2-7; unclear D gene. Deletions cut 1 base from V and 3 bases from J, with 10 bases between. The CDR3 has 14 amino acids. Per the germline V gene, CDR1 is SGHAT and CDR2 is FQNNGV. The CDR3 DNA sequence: TGTGCCAGCAGCTTAGTATTACACCTCTACGAGCAGTACTTC. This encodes CASSLVLHLYEQYF.

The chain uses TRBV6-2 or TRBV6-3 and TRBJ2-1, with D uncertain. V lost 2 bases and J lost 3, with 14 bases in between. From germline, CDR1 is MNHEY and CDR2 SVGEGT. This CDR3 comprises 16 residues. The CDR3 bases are TGTGCCAGCAGTTACGGGCGCTCTGAATTCTACAATGAGCAGTTCTTC. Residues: CASSYGRSEFYNEQFF.

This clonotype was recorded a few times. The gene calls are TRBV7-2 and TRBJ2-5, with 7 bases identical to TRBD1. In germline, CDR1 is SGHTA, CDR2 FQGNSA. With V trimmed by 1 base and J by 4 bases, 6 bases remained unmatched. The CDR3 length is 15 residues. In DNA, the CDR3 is TGTGCCAGCAGCTTAGGGACAGGAGTTGCAGAGACCCAGTACTTC. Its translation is CASSLGTGVAETQYF.

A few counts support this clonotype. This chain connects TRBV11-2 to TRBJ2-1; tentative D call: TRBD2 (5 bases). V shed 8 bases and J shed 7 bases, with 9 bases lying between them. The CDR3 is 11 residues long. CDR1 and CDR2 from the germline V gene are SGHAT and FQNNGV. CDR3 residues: CASEEGNEQFF. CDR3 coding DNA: TGTGCCAGCGAAGAGGGTAATGAGCAGTTCTTC.

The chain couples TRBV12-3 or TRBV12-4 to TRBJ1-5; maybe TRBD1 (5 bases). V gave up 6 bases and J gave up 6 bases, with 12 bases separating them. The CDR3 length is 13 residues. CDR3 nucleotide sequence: TGTGCCAGCAGAGGGACTGCTACTCAGCCCCAGCATTTT. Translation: CASRGTATQPQHF.

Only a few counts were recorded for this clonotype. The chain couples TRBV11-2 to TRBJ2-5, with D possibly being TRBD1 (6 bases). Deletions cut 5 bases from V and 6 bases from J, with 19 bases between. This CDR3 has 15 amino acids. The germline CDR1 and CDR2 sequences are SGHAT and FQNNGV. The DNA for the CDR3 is TGTGCCAGCAGCCAATACGGGGCAGGGGCGCAGACCCAGTACTTC. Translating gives CASSQYGAGAQTQYF.

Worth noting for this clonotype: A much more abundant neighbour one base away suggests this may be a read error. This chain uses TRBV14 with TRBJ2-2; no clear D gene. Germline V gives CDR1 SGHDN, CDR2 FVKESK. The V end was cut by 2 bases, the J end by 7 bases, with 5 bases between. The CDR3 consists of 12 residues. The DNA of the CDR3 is TGTGCCAGCAGCCAAAGACGCGGGGAGCTGTTTTTT. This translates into CASSQRRGELFF.

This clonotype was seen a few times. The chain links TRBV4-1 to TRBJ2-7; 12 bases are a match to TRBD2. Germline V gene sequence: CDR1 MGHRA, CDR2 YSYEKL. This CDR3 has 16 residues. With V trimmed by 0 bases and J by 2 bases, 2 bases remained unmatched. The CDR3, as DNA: TGCGCCAGCAGCCAAGAGACTAGCGGGAGTACCTACGAGCAGTACTTC. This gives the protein CASSQETSGSTYEQYF.

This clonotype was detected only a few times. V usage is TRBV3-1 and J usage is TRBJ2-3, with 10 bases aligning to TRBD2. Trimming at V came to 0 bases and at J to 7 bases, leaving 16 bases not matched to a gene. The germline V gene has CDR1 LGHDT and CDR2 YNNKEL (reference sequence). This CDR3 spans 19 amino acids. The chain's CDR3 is CASSQERIAGGGNVNTQYF. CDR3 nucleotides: TGTGCCAGCAGCCAAGAGCGCATAGCGGGGGGAGGCAACGTAAATACGCAGTATTTT.

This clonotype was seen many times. CDR3 in amino acids: CASRDRVGEQYF. For the CDR3, the DNA is TGTGCCAGCAGGGACAGGGTTGGCGAGCAGTACTTC. J is TRBJ2-7 and V is TRBV28, with TRBD1 matching over 8 bases. The junction had 4 bases not matched to a gene; V was cut back by 6 bases and J by 6 bases. The CDR3 is 12 residues long. Germline V lookup: CDR1 MDHEN, CDR2 SYDVKM.

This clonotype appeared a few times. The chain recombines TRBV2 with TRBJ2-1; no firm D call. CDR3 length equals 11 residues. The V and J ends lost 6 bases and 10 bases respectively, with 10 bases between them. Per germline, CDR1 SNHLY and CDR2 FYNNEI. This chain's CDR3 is CASRQSVEQFF. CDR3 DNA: TGTGCCAGCAGGCAAAGCGTGGAGCAGTTCTTC.

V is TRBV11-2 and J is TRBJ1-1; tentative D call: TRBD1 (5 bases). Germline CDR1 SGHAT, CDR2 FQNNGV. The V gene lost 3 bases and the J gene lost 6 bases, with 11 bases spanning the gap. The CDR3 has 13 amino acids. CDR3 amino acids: CASSFDFRAEAFF. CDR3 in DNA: TGTGCCAGCAGCTTCGATTTCAGGGCTGAAGCTTTCTTT.

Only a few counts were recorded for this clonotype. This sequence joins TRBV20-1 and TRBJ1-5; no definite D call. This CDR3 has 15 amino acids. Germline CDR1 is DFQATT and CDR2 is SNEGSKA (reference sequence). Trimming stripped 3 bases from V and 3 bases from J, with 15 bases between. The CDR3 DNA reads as TGCAGTGCTAGGTCGGGGATTAGGGTCAATCAGCCCCAGCATTTT. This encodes CSARSGIRVNQPQHF.

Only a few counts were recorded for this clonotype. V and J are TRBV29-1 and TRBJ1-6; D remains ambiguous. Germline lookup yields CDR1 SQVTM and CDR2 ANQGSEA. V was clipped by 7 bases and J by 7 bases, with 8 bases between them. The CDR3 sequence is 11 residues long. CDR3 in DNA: TGCAGCGCTGGGGAGAATTCACCCCTCCACTTT. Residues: CSAGENSPLHF.

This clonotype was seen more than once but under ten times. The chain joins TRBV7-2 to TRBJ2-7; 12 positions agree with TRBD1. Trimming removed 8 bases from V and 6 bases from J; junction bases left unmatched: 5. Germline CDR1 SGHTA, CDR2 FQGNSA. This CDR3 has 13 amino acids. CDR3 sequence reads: CASSGTGGLEQYF. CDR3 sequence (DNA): TGTGCCAGCTCCGGGACAGGGGGCCTCGAGCAGTACTTC.

The CDR3 reads CASSQETGLETQYF. The CDR3 DNA reads as TGTGCCAGCAGCCAAGAGACAGGGCTGGAGACCCAGTACTTC. This chain links TRBV4-2 with TRBJ2-5, with TRBD1 identical over 7 bases. V shed 0 bases, J shed 5 bases, and the junction held 3 bases outside the gene matches. The CDR3 extends over 14 amino acids. Germline assignment: CDR1 LGHNA and CDR2 YNFKEQ.